These 28 T cell receptor beta chains originate from one sample sequenced in a study of shared clonotypes between healthy human individuals. The table came from immunoSEQ multiplex PCR; TCRdb's copy has only in-frame clones and leaves some out. The sample carries some 790,000 clones, 55% to 75% recorded once. The material sequenced was memory CD4+ T cells sorted from blood. The subset was: CD45RA-negative fraction. These receptors all stem from a woman aged 30 to 39 in good health.

This chain joins TRBV7-7 and TRBJ2-2; 7 bases fit TRBD1. The CDR3 runs 16 residues. CDR1 is SSHAT and CDR2 is FNYEAQ in the germline V gene (reference sequence). The J segment lost 1 base and the V segment lost 5 bases, leaving 7 bases of the junction unmatched. The CDR3 bases are TGTGCCAGCAGCCCCGGGGCAGGGGGGAACACCGGGGAGCTGTTTTTT. Its protein product is CASSPGAGGNTGELFF.

This clone turned up a few times. The J gene is TRBJ2-3, the V gene TRBV19; 8 bases fit TRBD1. Unmatched junction bases numbered 14, after V lost 5 bases and J lost 4 bases. Germline V gives CDR1 LNHDA, CDR2 SQIVND (reference sequence). The CDR3 is 17 residues long. The CDR3 nucleotides are TGTGCCAGTAGTGCAGGGGGCGGGGCGTCCCACGCAGATACGCAGTATTTT. It translates to CASSAGGGASHADTQYF. Supplemented by reference TRBV19 and TRBJ2-3, the full variable domain reads DGGITQSPKYLFRKEGQNVTLSCEQNLNHDAMYWYRQDPGQGLRLIYYSQIVNDFQKGDIAEGYSVSREKKESFPLTVTSAQKNPTAFYLCASSAGGGASHADTQYFGPGTRLTVL.

This clone occurred once. The chain carries TRBV10-3 and TRBJ2-3; 7 bases map to TRBD2. With V trimmed by 6 bases and J by 3 bases, 12 bases remained unmatched. The germline V gene has CDR1 ENHRY and CDR2 SYGVKD. The CDR3 length is 16 residues. CDR3 DNA sequence: TGTGCCATCAGGGACCCAGCTACTAGCGTAACAGATACGCAGTATTTT. Protein: CAIRDPATSVTDTQYF.

In its sample, this clone was seen many times. The sample has other DNA sequences that encode this CDR3 too. The chain joins TRBV5-1 to TRBJ2-1; the D is unclear. The CDR3 covers 15 residues. Trimming removed 4 bases at V and 0 bases at J, with 11 bases between. Germline V gene data show CDR1 as SGHRS and CDR2 as YFSETQ. The CDR3 DNA sequence: TGCGCCAGCAGCAAGGACCGGAGCTCCTACAATGAGCAGTTCTTC. As protein: CASSKDRSSYNEQFF.

J is TRBJ2-5 and V is TRBV7-6; TRBD1 might be the D (5 bases). The CDR3 is made up of 14 amino acids. Trimming stripped 1 base from V and 1 base from J, with 7 bases between. Germline V gene sequence: CDR1 SGHVS, CDR2 FNYEAQ. The CDR3 nucleotides read TGTGCCAGCAGCTTAGGGACAATCCAAGAGACCCAGTACTTC. Its protein is CASSLGTIQETQYF.

The gene calls are TRBV10-3 and TRBJ1-1; D call uncertain. The V gene lost 2 bases and the J gene lost 5 bases, with 12 bases spanning the gap. The CDR3 contains 14 residues. Germline V gene lookup returns CDR1 ENHRY and CDR2 SYGVKD. In DNA form, the CDR3 reads TGTGCCATCAGTGAGACAGATGATGGGACTGAAGCTTTCTTT. Translation: CAISETDDGTEAFF.

The J gene is TRBJ2-1, the V gene TRBV27; 8 bases map to TRBD2. V lost 6 bases to trimming and J lost 2 bases; unmatched junction nucleotides: 9. Germline CDR1 MNHEY, CDR2 SMNVEV (reference sequence). CDR3 size: 16 residues. The CDR3 DNA reads as TGTGCCAGCAGCCACCCGCGGGGGGACCCCTACAATGAGCAGTTCTTC. It encodes CASSHPRGDPYNEQFF.

On this clone itself: This specimen includes other DNA sequences encoding the same CDR3. The rearrangement joins TRBV30 to TRBJ2-7, with unresolved D. The CDR3 is 11 amino acids. Trimming removed 3 bases from V and 4 bases from J, with 7 bases in between. The germline gives CDR1 GTSNPN, CDR2 SVGIG (reference sequence). CDR3 nucleotide sequence: TGTGCCTGGAGAAGCAGTTACGAGCAGTACTTC. This gives the protein CAWRSSYEQYF.

The chain employs TRBV5-4 and TRBJ1-3; no clear D gene. CDR3 length equals 17 residues. Trimming left V 4 bases short and J 0 bases short, with 17 bases between. Per the germline V gene, CDR1 is SGHNT and CDR2 is YYREEE (reference sequence). CDR3 loop: CASSPGGQTYSGNTIYF. For the CDR3, the DNA is TGTGCCAGCAGCCCTGGTGGGCAGACCTACTCTGGAAACACCATATATTTT.

A few counts support this clone. The rearrangement joins TRBV27 to TRBJ2-7, with 8 bases identical to TRBD1. Germline trimming cut 4 bases from V and 0 bases from J; bases unmatched to any gene: 2. Germline V gives CDR1 MNHEY, CDR2 SMNVEV (reference sequence). This CDR3 has 14 amino acids. In DNA, the CDR3 is TGTGCCAGCAGTTCCGGACAGGGCTCCTACGAGCAGTACTTC. It codes for CASSSGQGSYEQYF.

This chain links TRBV11-2 with TRBJ2-7; 9 nucleotides match TRBD2. J was trimmed by 6 bases and V by 1 base; bases with no gene match: 4. Germline V lookup: CDR1 SGHAT, CDR2 FQNNGV. CDR3 size: 14 residues. The chain's CDR3 is CASSLVGTSFEQYF. The CDR3 DNA reads as TGTGCCAGCAGCTTAGTGGGGACTAGCTTCGAGCAGTACTTC.

This clone has a single count. This chain links TRBV21-1 with TRBJ2-3; TRBD2, the table's D call, was not compared with the DNA. TRBV21-1 is given as a pseudogene. The CDR3 loop spans 15 amino acids. CDR3 sequence: CASSNPSCLTDTQYF. The DNA for the CDR3 is TGTGCCAGCAGCAATCCCTCCTGTCTTACAGATACGCAGTATTTT.

This clone appeared many times. This chain links TRBV4-1 with TRBJ1-1, with 7 positions matching TRBD1. The V segment lost 1 base and the J segment 3 bases; nucleotides outside the gene matches: 5. Germline loops: CDR1 MGHRA, CDR2 YSYEKL. This CDR3 is 15 amino acids long. The CDR3 sequence: CASSQAGQPHTEAFF. The CDR3 DNA sequence: TGCGCCAGCAGCCAAGCGGGACAGCCTCACACTGAAGCTTTCTTT.

The rearrangement joins TRBV5-4 to TRBJ2-7; 7 nucleotides line up with TRBD1. The CDR3 is 13 residues long. Germline V gives CDR1 SGHNT, CDR2 YYREEE (reference sequence). The J segment lost 3 bases and the V segment lost 5 bases, leaving 5 bases of the junction unmatched. As DNA, the CDR3 is TGTGCCAGCAGAGGTGCAGGGGGCTACGAGCAGTACTTC. Protein sequence: CASRGAGGYEQYF.

This clone has a handful of counts. The chain combines TRBV5-1 with TRBJ2-1, with D maybe TRBD2 (6 bases). Germline lookup yields CDR1 SGHRS and CDR2 YFSETQ. The germline V and J ends were trimmed by 0 bases and 3 bases, with 10 bases remaining between them. CDR3 length: 15 amino acids. In nucleotides, the CDR3 is TGCGCCAGCAGCTTGGCCAGCGGGCTCTACAATGAGCAGTTCTTC. Its translation: CASSLASGLYNEQFF.

This clone was seen once. Distinct nucleotide sequences in the sample also encode this CDR3. The chain carries TRBV18 and TRBJ2-7, with D tentatively TRBD2 (6 bases). CDR1 is KGHSH, CDR2 LQKENI, per germline. V was pared by 3 bases and J by 2 bases, with 14 bases between. This CDR3 has 15 residues. DNA for the CDR3: TGTGCCAGCTCACCGGGAGGCGGGGTAGCCTACGAGCAGTACTTC. Amino acid sequence: CASSPGGGVAYEQYF.

About this clone: The sample carries other DNA sequences with the same CDR3. This chain connects TRBV18 to TRBJ1-1; D is uncertain. The CDR3 runs 13 residues. V was cut by 4 bases and J by 1 base, with 7 bases left in between. Germline V gene sequence: CDR1 KGHSH, CDR2 LQKENI. The CDR3: CASSQGENTEAFF. The CDR3 DNA sequence: TGTGCCAGCTCACAGGGCGAGAACACTGAAGCTTTCTTT. Combining the CDR3 with reference TRBV18 and TRBJ1-1 gives the whole variable domain NAGVMQNPRHLVRRRGQEARLRCSPMKGHSHVYWYRQLPEEGLKFMVYLQKENIIDESGMPKERFSAEFPKEGPSILRIQQVVRGDSAAYFCASSQGENTEAFFGQGTRLTVV.

In its sample, this clone was seen a few times. This same CDR3 is encoded by further DNA sequences in the sample. The chain carries TRBV4-1 and TRBJ2-5; no clear D. V shed 1 base and J shed 2 bases, with 5 bases lying between them. Per germline, CDR1 MGHRA and CDR2 YSYEKL. There are 13 residues in the CDR3. CDR3 in DNA: TGCGCCAGCAGCCAAGGCAGTCAAGAGACCCAGTACTTC. This sequence encodes CASSQGSQETQYF.

The chain joins TRBV10-3 to TRBJ1-2; 12 nucleotides match TRBD1. Germline V gives CDR1 ENHRY, CDR2 SYGVKD. Losses at the gene ends were 7 bases for V and 4 bases for J; bases not matched to a gene: 16. The CDR3 extends over 18 amino acids. DNA for the CDR3: TGTGCCATCAAAAAGATCGGGACAGGGGGCGGGGGTTCCTATGGCTACACCTTC. Its protein product is CAIKKIGTGGGGSYGYTF.

The V and J genes are TRBV27 and TRBJ1-2; 7 nucleotides align to TRBD1. Germline V gene data show CDR1 as MNHEY and CDR2 as SMNVEV (reference sequence). The CDR3 loop spans 15 amino acids. The ends lost 6 bases at V and 3 bases at J; junction bases unmatched: 10. The DNA of the CDR3 is TGTGCCAGCAGGCCGCAGGGGGTTCGGGACTATGGCTACACCTTC. This gives the protein CASRPQGVRDYGYTF.

This chain connects TRBV21-1 to TRBJ1-5; the DNA was not compared with TRBD1, the D call given in the table. TRBV21-1 is a pseudogene segment. The CDR3 covers 16 residues. The CDR3 region has the DNA TGTGCCAGCAGCACGGACAGGGGGCGACGCAATCAGCCCCAGCATTTT. Its protein product is CASSTDRGRRNQPQHF.

V is TRBV2 and J is TRBJ2-7; D possibly matches TRBD1 or TRBD2 (7 bases each). Germline CDR1 is SNHLY and CDR2 is FYNNEI. The CDR3 length is 14 residues. V lost 6 bases and J lost 6, with 18 bases in between. This CDR3 reads CASRKRGLAVEQYF. The DNA for the CDR3 is TGTGCCAGCAGAAAAAGGGGGCTAGCGGTCGAGCAGTACTTC.

The CDR3 sequence is CASSLEWGVNTEAFF. The CDR3 DNA is TGTGCCAGCAGCTTGGAGTGGGGGGTGAACACTGAAGCTTTCTTT. This chain connects TRBV5-5 to TRBJ1-1; D might be TRBD1 (5 bases). V was shortened by 0 bases and J by 0 bases, with 9 bases between the two germline ends. The germline V gene has CDR1 SGHKS and CDR2 YYEKEE (reference sequence). There are 15 residues in the CDR3. The entire variable domain, with the rest obtained from reference TRBV5-5 and TRBJ1-1, is as follows: DAGVTQSPTHLIKTRGQQVTLRCSPISGHKSVSWYQQVLGQGPQFIFQYYEKEERGRGNFPDRFSARQFPNYSSELNVNALLLGDSALYLCASSLEWGVNTEAFFGQGTRLTVV.

Concerning this clone itself: The identical CDR3 is also encoded by other nucleotide sequences in the sample. The genes are TRBV7-6 and TRBJ1-1; 9 nucleotides align to TRBD1. Trimming took 6 bases from V and 4 from J; bases not matched to a gene: 6. This CDR3 has 14 amino acids. Germline V CDR1 and CDR2: SGHVS, FNYEAQ. Here the CDR3 reads CASRGQGESTEAFF. Written as DNA, the CDR3 is TGTGCCAGCAGGGGACAGGGAGAGTCCACTGAAGCTTTCTTT. Drawing the rest from reference TRBV7-6 and TRBJ1-1, the complete variable domain is GAGVSQSPRYKVTKRGQDVALRCDPISGHVSLYWYRQALGQGPEFLTYFNYEAQQDKSGLPNDRFSAERPEGSISTLTIQRTEQRDSAMYRCASRGQGESTEAFFGQGTRLTVV.

The rearrangement uses TRBV18 and TRBJ2-3, with a possible D match to TRBD2 (7 bases). This CDR3 comprises 18 residues. Trimming stripped 3 bases from V and 6 bases from J, with 25 bases between. CDR1 is KGHSH, CDR2 LQKENI, per germline. This CDR3 is CASSPRILGGAVGDTQYF. The CDR3 nucleotides are TGTGCCAGCTCACCGAGAATCCTGGGGGGGGCCGTTGGGGATACGCAGTATTTT. Complete variable domain (other parts from reference TRBV18 and TRBJ2-3): NAGVMQNPRHLVRRRGQEARLRCSPMKGHSHVYWYRQLPEEGLKFMVYLQKENIIDESGMPKERFSAEFPKEGPSILRIQQVVRGDSAAYFCASSPRILGGAVGDTQYFGPGTRLTVL.

The CDR3 nucleotides are TGTGCCTGGAGTACGGCAGGTGCTCTGGGCTACACCTTC. Amino acid sequence: CAWSTAGALGYTF. The rearrangement uses TRBV30 and TRBJ1-2; D is unclear. Deletions cut 2 bases from V and 8 bases from J, with 15 bases between. The germline V gene encodes CDR1 GTSNPN and CDR2 SVGIG (reference sequence). This CDR3 has 13 residues.

The CDR3 region is CASSSTRALSTDTQYF. DNA of the CDR3: TGTGCCAGCAGCAGCACCAGGGCCCTATCGACAGATACGCAGTATTTT. The rearrangement links TRBV9 to TRBJ2-3; possibly TRBD1 for D (5 bases). V was shortened by 4 bases and J by 3 bases, with 18 bases between the two germline ends. Germline assignment: CDR1 SGDLS and CDR2 YYNGEE. The CDR3 contains 16 residues. The entire variable domain, with the rest obtained from reference TRBV9 and TRBJ2-3, is as follows: DSGVTQTPKHLITATGQRVTLRCSPRSGDLSVYWYQQSLDQGLQFLIQYYNGEERAKGNILERFSAQQFPDLHSELNLSSLELGDSALYFCASSSTRALSTDTQYFGPGTRLTVL.

This clone was counted at least ten times. Written as DNA, the CDR3 is TGTGCCACACGGGAGCGGGAGGCCGAAGATACGCAGTATTTT. Its protein product is CATREREAEDTQYF. V and J are TRBV2 and TRBJ2-3; 9 bases agree with TRBD2. Germline lookup yields CDR1 SNHLY and CDR2 FYNNEI. With 10 bases clipped from V and 5 bases from J, the junction kept 10 bases outside the gene matches. This CDR3 region has 14 residues.